Given below is one T cell receptor (beta chain) in context. The sample belongs to a study of T cell changes during pregnancy in multiple sclerosis. The germline CDR1 and CDR2 sequences are MNHEY and SMNVEV (reference sequence). The V gene lost 5 bases and the J gene lost 0 bases, with 14 bases spanning the gap. The CDR3 is 15 residues long. Profiling relied on immunoSEQ multiplex PCR, and the TCRdb table lists in-frame clones only, not all of them. The sample includes approximately 89,000 clones, over 90% of them seen just once. This receptor was identified in a female donor with multiple sclerosis, enrolled in a pregnancy study. The sequenced sample was peripheral blood, obtained in the third trimester of pregnancy. The chain couples TRBV27 to TRBJ2-7; maybe TRBD1 (6 bases). In DNA, the CDR3 is TGTGCCAGCAGTCACGGACAGTTCAGCTCCTACGAGCAGTACTTC. This sequence encodes CASSHGQFSSYEQYF.